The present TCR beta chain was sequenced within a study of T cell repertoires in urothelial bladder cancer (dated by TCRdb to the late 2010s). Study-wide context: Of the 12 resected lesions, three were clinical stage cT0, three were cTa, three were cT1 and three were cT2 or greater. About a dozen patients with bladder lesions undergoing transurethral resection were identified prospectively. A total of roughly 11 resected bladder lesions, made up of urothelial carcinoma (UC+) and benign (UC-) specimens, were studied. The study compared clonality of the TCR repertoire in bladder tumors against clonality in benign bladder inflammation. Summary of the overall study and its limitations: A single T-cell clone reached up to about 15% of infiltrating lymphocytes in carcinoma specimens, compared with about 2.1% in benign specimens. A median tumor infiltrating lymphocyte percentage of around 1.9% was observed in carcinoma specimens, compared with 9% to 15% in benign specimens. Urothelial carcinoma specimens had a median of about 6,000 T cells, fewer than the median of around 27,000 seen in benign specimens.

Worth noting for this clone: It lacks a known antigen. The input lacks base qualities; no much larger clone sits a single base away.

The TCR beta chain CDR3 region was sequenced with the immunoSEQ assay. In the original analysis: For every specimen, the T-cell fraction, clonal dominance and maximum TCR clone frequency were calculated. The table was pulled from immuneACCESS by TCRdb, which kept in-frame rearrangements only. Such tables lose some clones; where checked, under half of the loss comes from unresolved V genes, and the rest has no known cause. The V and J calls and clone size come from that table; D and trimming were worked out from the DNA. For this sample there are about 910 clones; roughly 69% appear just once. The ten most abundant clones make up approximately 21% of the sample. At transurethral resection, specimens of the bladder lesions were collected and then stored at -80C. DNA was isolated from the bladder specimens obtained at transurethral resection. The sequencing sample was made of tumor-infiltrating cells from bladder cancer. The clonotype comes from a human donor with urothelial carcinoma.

The DNA sequence follows: TGCAGCGTTGAAGAGAAAGTCTTGGGGGATGAGCAGTTCTTC. This encodes CSVEEKVLGDEQFF. The V and J segments used are TRBV29-1 and TRBJ2-1; the D element might be TRBD1 or TRBD2, as each aligns at 5 bases. The germline V gene supplies CDR1 SQVTM and CDR2 ANQGSEA. The junction carries 14 bases between V and J, which are trimmed by 0 bases and 8 bases respectively. The CDR3 sequence holds 14 residues, the cysteine and phenylalanine included. The DNA shown is the 42-base CDR3, in frame from base 1.